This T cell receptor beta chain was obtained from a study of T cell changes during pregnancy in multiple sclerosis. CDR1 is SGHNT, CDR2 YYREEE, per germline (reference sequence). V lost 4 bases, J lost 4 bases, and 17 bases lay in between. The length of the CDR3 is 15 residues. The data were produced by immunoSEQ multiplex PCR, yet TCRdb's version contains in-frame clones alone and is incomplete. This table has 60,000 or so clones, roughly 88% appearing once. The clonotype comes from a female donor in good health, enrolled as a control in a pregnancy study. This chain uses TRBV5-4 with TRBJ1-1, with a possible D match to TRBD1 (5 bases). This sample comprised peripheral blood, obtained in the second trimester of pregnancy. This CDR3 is CASSLPGSGSTEAFF. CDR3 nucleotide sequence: TGTGCCAGCAGCCTACCCGGGTCAGGGTCCACTGAAGCTTTCTTT.